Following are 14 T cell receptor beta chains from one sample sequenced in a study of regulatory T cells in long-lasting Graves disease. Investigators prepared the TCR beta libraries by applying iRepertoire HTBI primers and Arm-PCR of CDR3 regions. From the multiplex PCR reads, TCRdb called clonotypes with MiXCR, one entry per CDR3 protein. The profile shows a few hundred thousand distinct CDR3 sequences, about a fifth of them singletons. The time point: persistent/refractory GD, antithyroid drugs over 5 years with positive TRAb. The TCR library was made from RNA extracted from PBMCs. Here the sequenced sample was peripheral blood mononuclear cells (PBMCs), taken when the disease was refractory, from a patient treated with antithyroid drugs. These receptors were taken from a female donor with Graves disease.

CDR3 DNA sequence: TGTGCCAGCAGCCCTTCCCAGGGGGCTGGCACTGAAGCTTTCTTT. This translates into CASSPSQGAGTEAFF. The V and J genes are TRBV28 and TRBJ1-1; 8 bases are a match to TRBD1. V lost 6 bases, J lost 4 bases, and 10 bases stayed unmatched. The germline CDR1 and CDR2 sequences are MDHEN and SYDVKM. This CDR3 region has 15 residues.

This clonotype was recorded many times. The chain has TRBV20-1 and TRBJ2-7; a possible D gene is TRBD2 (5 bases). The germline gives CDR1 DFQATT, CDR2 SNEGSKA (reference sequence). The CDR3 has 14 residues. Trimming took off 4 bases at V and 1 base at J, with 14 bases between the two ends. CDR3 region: CSATRASSSYEQYF. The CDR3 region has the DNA TGCAGTGCTACTAGGGCTAGCTCTTCCTACGAGCAGTACTTC.

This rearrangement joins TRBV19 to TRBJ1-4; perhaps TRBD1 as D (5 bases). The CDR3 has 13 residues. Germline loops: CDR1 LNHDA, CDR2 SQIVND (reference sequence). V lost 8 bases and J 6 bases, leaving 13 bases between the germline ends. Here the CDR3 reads CASSTVGDEKLFF. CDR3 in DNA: TGTGCCAGTTCAACGGTGGGGGATGAAAAACTGTTTTTT.

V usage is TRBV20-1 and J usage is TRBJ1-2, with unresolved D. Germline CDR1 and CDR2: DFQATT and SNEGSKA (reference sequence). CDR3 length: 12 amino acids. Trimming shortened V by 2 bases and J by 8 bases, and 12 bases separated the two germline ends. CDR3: CSARPSGGGYTF. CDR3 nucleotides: TGCAGTGCTAGACCCAGCGGCGGGGGCTACACCTTC.

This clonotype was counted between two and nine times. The CDR3 nucleotides are TGTGCCAGCAGCCCACGCTGGGGATATGGCTACACCTTC. It translates to CASSPRWGYGYTF. The chain combines TRBV9 with TRBJ1-2; D is ambiguous. The V end was cut by 4 bases, the J end by 5 bases, with 12 bases between. The CDR3 has 13 residues. Germline CDR1 and CDR2: SGDLS and YYNGEE.

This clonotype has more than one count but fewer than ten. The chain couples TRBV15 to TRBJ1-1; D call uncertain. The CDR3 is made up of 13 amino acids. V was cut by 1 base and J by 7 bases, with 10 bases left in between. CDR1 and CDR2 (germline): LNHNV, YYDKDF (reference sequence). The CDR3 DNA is TGTGCCACCAGCAGAGGCGGGGAGGTTGAAGCTTTCTTT. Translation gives CATSRGGEVEAFF.

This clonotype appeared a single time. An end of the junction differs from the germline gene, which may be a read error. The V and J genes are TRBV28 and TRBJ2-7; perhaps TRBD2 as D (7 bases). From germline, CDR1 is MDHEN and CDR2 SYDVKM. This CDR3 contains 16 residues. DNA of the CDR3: TGTGCCAGCAGTTTAATCGGGGGGCAAGGCTCCTGCGAGCAGTACTTC. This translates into CASSLIGGQGSCEQYF.

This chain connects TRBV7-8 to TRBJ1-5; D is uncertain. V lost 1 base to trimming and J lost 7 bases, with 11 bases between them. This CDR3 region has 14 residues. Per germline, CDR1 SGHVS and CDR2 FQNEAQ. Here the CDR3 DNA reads TGTGCCAGCAGCTTAGGGATAGGGAGGCAGCCCCAGCATTTT. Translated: CASSLGIGRQPQHF. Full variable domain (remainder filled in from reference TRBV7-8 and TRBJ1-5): GAGVSQSPRYKVAKRGQDVALRCDPISGHVSLFWYQQALGQGPEFLTYFQNEAQLDKSGLPSDRFFAERPEGSVSTLKIQRTQQEDSAVYLCASSLGIGRQPQHFGDGTRLSIL.

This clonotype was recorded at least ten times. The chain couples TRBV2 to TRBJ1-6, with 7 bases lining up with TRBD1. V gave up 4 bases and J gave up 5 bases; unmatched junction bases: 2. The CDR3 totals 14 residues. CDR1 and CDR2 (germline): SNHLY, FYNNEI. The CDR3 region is CASSGQGNNSPLHF. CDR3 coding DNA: TGTGCCAGCAGTGGACAGGGAAATAATTCACCCCTCCACTTT.

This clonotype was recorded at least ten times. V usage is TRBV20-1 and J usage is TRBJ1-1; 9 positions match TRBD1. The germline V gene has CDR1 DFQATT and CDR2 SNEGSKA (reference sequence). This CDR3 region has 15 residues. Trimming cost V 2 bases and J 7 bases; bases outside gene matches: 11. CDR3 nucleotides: TGCAGTGCTAGATATCATGGACAGGGGTTCAATGAAGCTTTCTTT. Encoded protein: CSARYHGQGFNEAFF.

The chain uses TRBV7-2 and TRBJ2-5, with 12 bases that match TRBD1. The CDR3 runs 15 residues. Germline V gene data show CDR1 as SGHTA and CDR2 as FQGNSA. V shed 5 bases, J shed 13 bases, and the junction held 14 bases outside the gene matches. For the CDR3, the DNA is TGTGCCAGCAGCCCACAGCTGGGACAGGGGGCCCCACTGTACTTC. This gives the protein CASSPQLGQGAPLYF.

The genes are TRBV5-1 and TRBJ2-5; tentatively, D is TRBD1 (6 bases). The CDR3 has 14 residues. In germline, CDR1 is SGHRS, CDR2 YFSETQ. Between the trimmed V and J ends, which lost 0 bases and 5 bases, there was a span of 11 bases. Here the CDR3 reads CASSLEGDMETQYF. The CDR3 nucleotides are TGCGCCAGCAGCTTGGAAGGGGACATGGAGACCCAGTACTTC.

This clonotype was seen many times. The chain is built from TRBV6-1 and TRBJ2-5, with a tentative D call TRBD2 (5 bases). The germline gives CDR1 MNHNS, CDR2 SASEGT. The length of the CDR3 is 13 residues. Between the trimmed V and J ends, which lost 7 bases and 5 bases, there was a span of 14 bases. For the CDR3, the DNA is TGTGCCAGCAAAGTAAGAGGGCTGGAGACCCAGTACTTC. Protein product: CASKVRGLETQYF.

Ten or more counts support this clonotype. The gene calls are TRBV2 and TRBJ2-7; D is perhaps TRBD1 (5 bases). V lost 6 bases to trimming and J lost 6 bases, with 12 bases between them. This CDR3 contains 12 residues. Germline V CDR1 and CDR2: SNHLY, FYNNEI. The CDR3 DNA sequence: TGTGCCAGCAGCGTGCAGGGTAGCGAGCAGTACTTC. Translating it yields CASSVQGSEQYF.